Listed here are 11 T cell receptor beta chains from one sample, sequenced in a study of cytomegalovirus exposure and HLA in healthy donors. Sequencing was performed with immunoSEQ multiplex PCR; in TCRdb, only in-frame clones are kept and a portion is missing. The sample shows approximately 100,000 clones, 88% of them seen only once. The source material was PBMCs. The receptors originated from a young woman in good health and CMV-seropositive.

The chain is built from TRBV27 and TRBJ2-5; 8 positions match TRBD2. Unmatched junction bases numbered 16, after V lost 6 bases and J lost 1 base. The germline V gene encodes CDR1 MNHEY and CDR2 SMNVEV (reference sequence). CDR3 length: 18 amino acids. The CDR3 nucleotides read TGTGCCAGCAGGAGAACTAGCGGTGCTCCCTCCGTCCAAGAGACCCAGTACTTC. It specifies CASRRTSGAPSVQETQYF.

This chain uses TRBV20-1 with TRBJ1-2, with D hard to call. Trimming took 4 bases from V and 12 from J, leaving 12 bases between them. CDR3 length: 10 residues. Germline loops: CDR1 DFQATT, CDR2 SNEGSKA (reference sequence). The CDR3 DNA reads as TGCAGTGCTAAACTCTACGGTGACACCTTC. Protein sequence: CSAKLYGDTF.

Comments on this clone: Its ends do not fully match the called genes, so a read error is possible. The chain couples TRBV5-4 to TRBJ1-2; TRBD1 might be the D (5 bases). Germline assignment: CDR1 SGHNT and CDR2 YYREEE (reference sequence). The length of the CDR3 is 10 residues. The CDR3 sequence: CASSGAGISF. The CDR3 DNA reads TGTGCCAGCAGCGGAGCAGGGATCTCCTTC.

V is TRBV28 and J is TRBJ1-6, with 9 positions matching TRBD1. J lost 1 base, V lost 5 bases, and 6 bases had no gene match. The CDR3 is 17 residues long. Germline V gene lookup returns CDR1 MDHEN and CDR2 SYDVKM. CDR3 coding DNA: TGTGCCAGCAGTGGGGACAGGGTGGGATCCTATAATTCACCCCTCCACTTT. This gives the protein CASSGDRVGSYNSPLHF. Full variable domain (remainder filled in from reference TRBV28 and TRBJ1-6): DVKVTQSSRYLVKRTGEKVFLECVQDMDHENMFWYRQDPGLGLRLIYFSYDVKMKEKGDIPEGYSVSREKKERFSLILESASTNQTSMYLCASSGDRVGSYNSPLHFGNGTRLTVT.

The chain carries TRBV19 and TRBJ2-7; 10 bases fit TRBD1. Germline V gives CDR1 LNHDA, CDR2 SQIVND (reference sequence). Losses at the gene ends were 6 bases for V and 7 bases for J; bases not matched to a gene: 9. The CDR3 length is 14 residues. This CDR3 is CASSEIGTGVEQYF. The CDR3 nucleotides read TGTGCCAGTAGCGAGATTGGGACAGGGGTTGAGCAGTACTTC.

V and J are TRBV4-1 and TRBJ1-3; no reliable D call. The CDR3 covers 17 residues. The germline V gene has CDR1 MGHRA and CDR2 YSYEKL. V was pared by 0 bases and J by 0 bases, with 12 bases between. CDR3 sequence (DNA): TGCGCCAGCAGCCAAGATCTTGGCCGGAGCTCTGGAAACACCATATATTTT. Its translation: CASSQDLGRSSGNTIYF.

The V gene is TRBV6-5, the J gene TRBJ2-5; 7 bases line up with TRBD2. The CDR3 extends over 13 amino acids. V was clipped by 7 bases and J by 6 bases; unmatched bases: 8. Germline-derived CDR1 and CDR2 are MNHEY and SVGAGI. The CDR3 here is CASTPSGVKTQYF. The CDR3 region has the DNA TGTGCCAGCACTCCTAGCGGCGTAAAGACCCAGTACTTC.

This clone was counted a single time. The chain joins TRBV28 to TRBJ1-1; 11 bases align to TRBD1. The CDR3 totals 15 residues. V was pared by 5 bases and J by 7 bases, with 9 bases of the junction left unmatched. Germline loops: CDR1 MDHEN, CDR2 SYDVKM. The CDR3 coding sequence is TGTGCCAGCAGTATTTGGACAGGGGGCCGAGGTGAAGCTTTCTTT. Protein: CASSIWTGGRGEAFF.

This chain's CDR3 is CASSSRGDGDTQYF. The CDR3, as DNA: TGTGCCAGCAGCTCCCGGGGGGATGGGGATACGCAGTATTTT. V is TRBV5-6 and J is TRBJ2-3, with 7 bases fitting TRBD2. This CDR3 comprises 14 residues. V lost 3 bases to trimming and J lost 6 bases; unmatched junction nucleotides: 7. Per germline, CDR1 SGHDT and CDR2 YYEEEE.

The rearrangement joins TRBV11-2 to TRBJ2-1; 9 bases fit TRBD2. Looked up from germline, CDR1 is SGHAT and CDR2 is FQNNGV. Trimming at V came to 1 base and at J to 5 bases, leaving 3 bases not matched to a gene. There are 15 residues in the CDR3. The CDR3 coding sequence is TGTGCCAGCAGCTTAGGGTCTAGCGGGAACAATGAGCAGTTCTTC. Translated: CASSLGSSGNNEQFF.

This chain joins TRBV29-1 and TRBJ2-7; D is possibly TRBD2 (6 bases). CDR3 length: 14 residues. Trimming took off 6 bases at V and 4 bases at J, with 19 bases between the two ends. Germline V gene lookup returns CDR1 SQVTM and CDR2 ANQGSEA. The CDR3 sequence is CSVRGAGSPYEQYF. For the CDR3, the DNA is TGCAGCGTGCGGGGAGCCGGGTCTCCTTACGAGCAGTACTTC.